Many counts were recorded for the clone carrying this TCR beta chain. Antigen: not known. TCR beta VDJ and CDR3 profiling used genomic DNA as template. MiXCR, run by TCRdb on the reads, gives a single entry per CDR3 protein. The sample includes about 220,000 distinct CDR3 sequences, approximately 35% of them seen just once. This CDR3 comprises 14 residues. The V and J ends lost 7 bases and 5 bases, in that order; junction bases with no gene match: 11. Germline V CDR1 and CDR2: SGHRS, YFSETQ. This sample was included in a study of CD8+CD57+ T cells in acquired aplastic anemia. Study overall: The study obtained an average of roughly 3 ug of DNA from sorted CD4+ and CD8+ cells. Healthy donor CD4+ samples were sequenced to a depth that averaged approximately 10 million reads.

Whole-study results and caveats: Approximately 27 CD8+ CDR3 sequences occurred in both the patients and the controls. Patients and healthy controls showed no significant CD8+ Simpson's diversity difference.

Sequences were obtained from sorted CD4+, CD8+, or CD8+CD57+ T cells (not recorded which) from PBMCs. The receptor was isolated from a human donor in good health, serving as a control. This sequence joins TRBV5-1 and TRBJ1-2; 7 nucleotides line up with TRBD1. The CDR3 sequence is CASGQNQGEYGYTF. The CDR3 nucleotides read TGCGCCAGCGGCCAAAACCAGGGGGAGTATGGCTACACCTTC.